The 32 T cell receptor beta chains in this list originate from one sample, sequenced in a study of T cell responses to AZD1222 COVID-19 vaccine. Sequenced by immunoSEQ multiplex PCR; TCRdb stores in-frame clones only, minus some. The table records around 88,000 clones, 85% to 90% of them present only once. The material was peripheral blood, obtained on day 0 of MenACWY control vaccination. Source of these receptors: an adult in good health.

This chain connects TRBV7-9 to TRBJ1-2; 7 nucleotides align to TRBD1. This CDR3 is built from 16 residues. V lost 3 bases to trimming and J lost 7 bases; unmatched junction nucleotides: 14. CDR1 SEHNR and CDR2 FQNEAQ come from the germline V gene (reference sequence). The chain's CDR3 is CASSFRGGGHEAGYTF. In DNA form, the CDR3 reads TGTGCCAGCAGCTTCAGGGGGGGAGGTCATGAAGCTGGCTACACCTTC.

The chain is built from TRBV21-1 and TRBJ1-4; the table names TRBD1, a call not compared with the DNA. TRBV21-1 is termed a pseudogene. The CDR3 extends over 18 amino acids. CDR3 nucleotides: TGTGCCAGCAGCAATGTCACGGGACAGGGTGTAACTAATGAAAAACTGTTTTTT. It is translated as CASSNVTGQGVTNEKLFF.

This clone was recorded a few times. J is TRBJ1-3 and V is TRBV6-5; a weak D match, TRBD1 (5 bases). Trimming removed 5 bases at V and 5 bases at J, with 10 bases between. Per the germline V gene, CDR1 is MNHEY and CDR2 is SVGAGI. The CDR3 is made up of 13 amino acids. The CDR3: CASSTGPRNTIYF. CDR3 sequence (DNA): TGTGCCAGCAGTACGGGACCGCGAAACACCATATATTTT.

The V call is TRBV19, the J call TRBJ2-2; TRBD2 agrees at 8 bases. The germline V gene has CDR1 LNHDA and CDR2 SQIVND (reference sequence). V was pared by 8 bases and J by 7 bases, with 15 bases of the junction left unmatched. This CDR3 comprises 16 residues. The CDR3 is CASSDGRGRGNGELFF. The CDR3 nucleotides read TGTGCCAGTTCCGACGGGAGGGGGAGAGGGAACGGGGAGCTGTTTTTT.

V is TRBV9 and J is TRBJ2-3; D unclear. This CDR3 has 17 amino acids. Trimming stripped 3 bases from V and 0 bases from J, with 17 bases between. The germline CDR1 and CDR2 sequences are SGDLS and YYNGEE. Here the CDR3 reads CASSAGLGAPSTDTQYF. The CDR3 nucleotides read TGTGCCAGCAGCGCCGGGCTAGGAGCCCCTAGCACAGATACGCAGTATTTT.

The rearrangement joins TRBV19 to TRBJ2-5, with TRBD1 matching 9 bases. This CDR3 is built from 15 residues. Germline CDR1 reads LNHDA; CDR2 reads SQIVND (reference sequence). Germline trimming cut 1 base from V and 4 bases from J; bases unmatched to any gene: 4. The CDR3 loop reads CASSIAGTGRETQYF. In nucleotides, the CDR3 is TGTGCCAGTAGTATAGCGGGGACAGGGCGAGAGACCCAGTACTTC.

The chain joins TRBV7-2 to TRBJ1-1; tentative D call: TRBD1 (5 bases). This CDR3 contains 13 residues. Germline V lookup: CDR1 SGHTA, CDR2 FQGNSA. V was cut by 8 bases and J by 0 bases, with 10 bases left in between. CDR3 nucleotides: TGTGCCAGCGGAAGACAGATGAACACTGAAGCTTTCTTT. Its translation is CASGRQMNTEAFF. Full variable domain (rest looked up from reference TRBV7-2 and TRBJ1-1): GAGVSQSPSNKVTEKGKDVELRCDPISGHTALYWYRQSLGQGLEFLIYFQGNSAPDKSGLPSDRFSAERTGGSVSTLTIQRTQQEDSAVYLCASGRQMNTEAFFGQGTRLTVV.

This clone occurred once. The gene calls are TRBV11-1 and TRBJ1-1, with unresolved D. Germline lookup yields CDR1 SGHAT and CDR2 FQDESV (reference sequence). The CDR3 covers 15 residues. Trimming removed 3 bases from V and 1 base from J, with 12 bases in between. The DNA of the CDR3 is TGTGCCAGCAGCTTCGGGCAGACAAAGAACACTGAAGCTTTCTTT. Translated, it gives CASSFGQTKNTEAFF.

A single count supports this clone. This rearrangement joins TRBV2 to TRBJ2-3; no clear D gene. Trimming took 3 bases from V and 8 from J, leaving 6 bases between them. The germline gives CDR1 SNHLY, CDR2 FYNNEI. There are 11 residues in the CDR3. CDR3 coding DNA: TGTGCCAGCAGTGATAGAAGTACGCAGTATTTT. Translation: CASSDRSTQYF. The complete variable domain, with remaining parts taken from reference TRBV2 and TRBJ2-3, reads EPEVTQTPSHQVTQMGQEVILRCVPISNHLYFYWYRQILGQKVEFLVSFYNNEISEKSEIFDDQFSVERPDGSNFTLKIRSTKLEDSAMYFCASSDRSTQYFGPGTRLTVL.

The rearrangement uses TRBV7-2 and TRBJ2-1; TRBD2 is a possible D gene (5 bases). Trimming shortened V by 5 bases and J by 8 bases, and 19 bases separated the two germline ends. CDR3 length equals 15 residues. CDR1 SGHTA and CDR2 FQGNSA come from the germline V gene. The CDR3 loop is CASSQPLGHWDEQFF. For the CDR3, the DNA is TGTGCCAGCAGCCAACCACTAGGGCATTGGGATGAGCAGTTCTTC.

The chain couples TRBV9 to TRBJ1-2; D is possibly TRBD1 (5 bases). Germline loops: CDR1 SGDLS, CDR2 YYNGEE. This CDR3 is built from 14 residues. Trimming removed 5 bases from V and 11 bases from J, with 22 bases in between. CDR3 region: CASSAGGDDTRYTF. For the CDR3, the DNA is TGTGCCAGCAGTGCCGGGGGAGACGACACGCGGTACACCTTC.

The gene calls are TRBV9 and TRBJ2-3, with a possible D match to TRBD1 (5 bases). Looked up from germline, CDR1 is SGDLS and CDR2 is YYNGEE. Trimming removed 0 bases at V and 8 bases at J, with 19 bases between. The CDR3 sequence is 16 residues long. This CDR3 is CASSVGVGEGVGTQYF. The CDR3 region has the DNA TGTGCCAGCAGCGTAGGGGTAGGAGAAGGGGTGGGTACGCAGTATTTT.

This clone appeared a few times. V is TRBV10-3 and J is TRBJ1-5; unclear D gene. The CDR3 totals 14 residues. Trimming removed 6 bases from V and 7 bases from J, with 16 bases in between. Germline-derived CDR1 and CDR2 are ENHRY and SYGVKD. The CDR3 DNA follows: TGTGCCATCAGGAACGAGATCGATGGGCAGCCCCAGCATTTT. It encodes CAIRNEIDGQPQHF.

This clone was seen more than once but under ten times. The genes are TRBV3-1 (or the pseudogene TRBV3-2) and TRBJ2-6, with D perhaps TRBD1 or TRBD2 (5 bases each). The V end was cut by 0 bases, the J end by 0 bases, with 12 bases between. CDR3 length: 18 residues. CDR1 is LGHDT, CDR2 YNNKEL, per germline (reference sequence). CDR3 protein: CASSQDWDVLSGANVLTF. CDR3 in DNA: TGTGCCAGCAGCCAAGACTGGGACGTCCTCTCTGGGGCCAACGTCCTGACTTTC.

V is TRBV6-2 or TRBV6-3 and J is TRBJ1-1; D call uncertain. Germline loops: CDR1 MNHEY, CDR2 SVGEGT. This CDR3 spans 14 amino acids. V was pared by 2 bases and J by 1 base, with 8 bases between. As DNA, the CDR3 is TGTGCCAGCAGTTACCTCCGCCGGAACACTGAAGCTTTCTTT. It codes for CASSYLRRNTEAFF.

The chain's CDR3 is CASSYMQGLYNEQFF. Written as DNA, the CDR3 is TGTGCCAGCAGTTACATGCAGGGGCTCTACAATGAGCAGTTCTTC. The chain uses TRBV6-5 and TRBJ2-1; perhaps TRBD1 as D (6 bases). Germline assignment: CDR1 MNHEY and CDR2 SVGAGI. The CDR3 loop spans 15 amino acids. The V end lost 2 bases, the J end lost 3 bases, and 11 bases lay between the germline ends.

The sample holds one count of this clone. CDR3 residues: CAAKGGIQNTEAFF. Here the CDR3 DNA reads TGTGCCGCCAAAGGGGGCATTCAGAACACTGAAGCTTTCTTT. The chain employs TRBV2 and TRBJ1-1, with 7 nucleotides matching TRBD1. Per germline, CDR1 SNHLY and CDR2 FYNNEI. The CDR3 totals 14 residues. J gave up 1 base and V 11 bases, and 10 bases lay outside the gene matches.

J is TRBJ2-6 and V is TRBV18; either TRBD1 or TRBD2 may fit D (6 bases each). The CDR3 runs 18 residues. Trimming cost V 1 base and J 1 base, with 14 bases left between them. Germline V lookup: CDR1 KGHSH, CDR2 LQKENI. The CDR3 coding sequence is TGTGCCAGCTCACCACAGGGGGGAAGCATTTCTGGGGCCAACGTCCTGACTTTC. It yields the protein CASSPQGGSISGANVLTF.

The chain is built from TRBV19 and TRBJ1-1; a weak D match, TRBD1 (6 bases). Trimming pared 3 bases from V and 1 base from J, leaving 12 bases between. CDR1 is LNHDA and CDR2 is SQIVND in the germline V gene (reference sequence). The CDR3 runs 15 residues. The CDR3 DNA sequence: TGTGCCAGTAGTATTCTTTACAGGGAGAACACTGAAGCTTTCTTT. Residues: CASSILYRENTEAFF. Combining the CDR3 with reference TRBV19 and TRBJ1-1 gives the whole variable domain DGGITQSPKYLFRKEGQNVTLSCEQNLNHDAMYWYRQDPGQGLRLIYYSQIVNDFQKGDIAEGYSVSREKKESFPLTVTSAQKNPTAFYLCASSILYRENTEAFFGQGTRLTVV.

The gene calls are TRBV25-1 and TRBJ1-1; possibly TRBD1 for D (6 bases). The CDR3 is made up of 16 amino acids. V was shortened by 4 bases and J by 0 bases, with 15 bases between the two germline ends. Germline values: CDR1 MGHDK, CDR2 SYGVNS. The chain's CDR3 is CASSADTRTVNTEAFF. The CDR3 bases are TGTGCCAGCAGTGCTGATACCAGGACAGTGAACACTGAAGCTTTCTTT.

The CDR3 here is CASSLGGGGYNEQFF. The CDR3, as DNA: TGTGCCAGCAGTTTAGGGGGGGGAGGGTACAATGAGCAGTTCTTC. The rearrangement links TRBV28 to TRBJ2-1; 7 nucleotides align to TRBD2. Trimming removed 2 bases from V and 4 bases from J; junction bases left unmatched: 5. The CDR3 extends over 15 amino acids. From germline, CDR1 is MDHEN and CDR2 SYDVKM. The full variable domain, rest sourced from reference TRBV28 and TRBJ2-1, is DVKVTQSSRYLVKRTGEKVFLECVQDMDHENMFWYRQDPGLGLRLIYFSYDVKMKEKGDIPEGYSVSREKKERFSLILESASTNQTSMYLCASSLGGGGYNEQFFGPGTRLTVL.

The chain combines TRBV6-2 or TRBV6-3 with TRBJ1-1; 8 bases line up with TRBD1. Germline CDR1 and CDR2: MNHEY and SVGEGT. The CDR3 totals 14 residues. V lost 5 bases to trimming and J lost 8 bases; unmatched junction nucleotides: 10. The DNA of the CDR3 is TGTGCCAGCAGTCCCTGGACAGGGACTAGGGAAGCTTTCTTT. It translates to CASSPWTGTREAFF.

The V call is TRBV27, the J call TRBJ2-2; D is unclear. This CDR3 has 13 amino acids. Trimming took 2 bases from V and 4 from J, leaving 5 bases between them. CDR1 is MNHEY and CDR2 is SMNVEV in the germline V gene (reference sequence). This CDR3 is CASSLVSTGELFF. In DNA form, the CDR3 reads TGTGCCAGCAGTTTAGTGAGCACCGGGGAGCTGTTTTTT.

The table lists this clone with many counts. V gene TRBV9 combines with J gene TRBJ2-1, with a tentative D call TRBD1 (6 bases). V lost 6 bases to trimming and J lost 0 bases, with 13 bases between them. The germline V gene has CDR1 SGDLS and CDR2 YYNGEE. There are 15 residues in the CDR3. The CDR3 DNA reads TGTGCCAGCACCATACAGGGAAACTCCTACAATGAGCAGTTCTTC. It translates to CASTIQGNSYNEQFF. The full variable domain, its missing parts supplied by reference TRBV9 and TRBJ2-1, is DSGVTQTPKHLITATGQRVTLRCSPRSGDLSVYWYQQSLDQGLQFLIQYYNGEERAKGNILERFSAQQFPDLHSELNLSSLELGDSALYFCASTIQGNSYNEQFFGPGTRLTVL.

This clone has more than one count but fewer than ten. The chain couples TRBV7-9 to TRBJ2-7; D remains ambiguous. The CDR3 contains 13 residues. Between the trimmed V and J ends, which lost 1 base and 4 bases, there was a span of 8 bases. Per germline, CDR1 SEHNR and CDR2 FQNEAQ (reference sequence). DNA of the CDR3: TGTGCCAGCAGCTTAGACGGTAGATACGAGCAGTACTTC. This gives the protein CASSLDGRYEQYF. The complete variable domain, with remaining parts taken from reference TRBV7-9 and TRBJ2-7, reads DTGVSQNPRHKITKRGQNVTFRCDPISEHNRLYWYRQTLGQGPEFLTYFQNEAQLEKSRLLSDRFSAERPKGSFSTLEIQRTEQGDSAMYLCASSLDGRYEQYFGPGTRLTVT.

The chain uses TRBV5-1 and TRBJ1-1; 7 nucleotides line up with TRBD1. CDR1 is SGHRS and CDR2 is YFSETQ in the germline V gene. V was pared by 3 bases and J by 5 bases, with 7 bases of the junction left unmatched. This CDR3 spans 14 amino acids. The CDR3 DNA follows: TGCGCCAGCAGCTACGACAGGGCGACGACTGAAGCTTTCTTT. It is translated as CASSYDRATTEAFF.

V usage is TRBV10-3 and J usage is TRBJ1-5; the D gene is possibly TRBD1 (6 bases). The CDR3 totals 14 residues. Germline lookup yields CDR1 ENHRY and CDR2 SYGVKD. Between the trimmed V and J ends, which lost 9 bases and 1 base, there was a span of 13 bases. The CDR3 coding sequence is TGTGCCATTCTCAGGGGACGGAGCAATCAGCCCCAGCATTTT. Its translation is CAILRGRSNQPQHF.

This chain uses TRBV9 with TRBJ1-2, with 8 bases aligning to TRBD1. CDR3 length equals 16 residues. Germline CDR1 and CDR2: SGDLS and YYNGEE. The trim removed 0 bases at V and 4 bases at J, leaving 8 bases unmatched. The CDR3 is CASSVEGGQGAYGYTF. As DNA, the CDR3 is TGTGCCAGCAGCGTAGAGGGAGGACAGGGAGCCTATGGCTACACCTTC.

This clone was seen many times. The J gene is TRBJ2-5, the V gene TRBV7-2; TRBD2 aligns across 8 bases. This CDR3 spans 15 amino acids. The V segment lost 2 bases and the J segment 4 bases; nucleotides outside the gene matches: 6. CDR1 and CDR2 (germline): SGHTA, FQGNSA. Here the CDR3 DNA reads TGTGCCAGCAGCTTATACGGGGGGGCCGGAGAGACCCAGTACTTC. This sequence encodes CASSLYGGAGETQYF.

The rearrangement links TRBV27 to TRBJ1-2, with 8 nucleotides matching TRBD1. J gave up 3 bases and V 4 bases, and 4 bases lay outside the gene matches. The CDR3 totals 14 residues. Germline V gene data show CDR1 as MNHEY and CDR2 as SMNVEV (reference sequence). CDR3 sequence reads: CASSSQGADYGYTF. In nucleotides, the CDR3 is TGTGCCAGCAGTTCTCAGGGGGCTGACTATGGCTACACCTTC.

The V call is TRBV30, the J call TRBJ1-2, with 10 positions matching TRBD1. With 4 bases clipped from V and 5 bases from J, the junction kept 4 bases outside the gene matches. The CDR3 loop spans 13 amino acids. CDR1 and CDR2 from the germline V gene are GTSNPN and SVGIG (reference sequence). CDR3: CAWKRQGAYGYTF. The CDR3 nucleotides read TGTGCCTGGAAAAGACAGGGGGCGTATGGCTACACCTTC.

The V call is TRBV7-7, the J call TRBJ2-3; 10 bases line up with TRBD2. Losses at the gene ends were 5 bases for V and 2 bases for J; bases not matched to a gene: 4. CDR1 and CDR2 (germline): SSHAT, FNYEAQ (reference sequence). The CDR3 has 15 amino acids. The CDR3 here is CASSLSGGLTDTQYF. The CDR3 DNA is TGTGCCAGCAGCCTTAGCGGGGGGCTCACAGATACGCAGTATTTT.